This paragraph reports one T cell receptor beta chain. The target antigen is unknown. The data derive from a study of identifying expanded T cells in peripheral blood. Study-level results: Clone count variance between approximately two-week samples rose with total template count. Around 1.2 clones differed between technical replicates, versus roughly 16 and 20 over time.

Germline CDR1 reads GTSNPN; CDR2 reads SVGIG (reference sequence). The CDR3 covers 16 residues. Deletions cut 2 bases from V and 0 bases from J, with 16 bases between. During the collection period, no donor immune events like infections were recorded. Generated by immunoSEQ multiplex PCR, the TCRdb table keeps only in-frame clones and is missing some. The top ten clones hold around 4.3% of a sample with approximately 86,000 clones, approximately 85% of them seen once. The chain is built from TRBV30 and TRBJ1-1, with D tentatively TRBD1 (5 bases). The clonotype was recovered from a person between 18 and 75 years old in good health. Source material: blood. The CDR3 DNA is TGTGCCTGGAGTAAGTTGGCAGGGCGACTGAACACTGAAGCTTTCTTT. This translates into CAWSKLAGRLNTEAFF.